Presented here are 30 T cell receptor beta chains from one specimen sequenced in a study of blood T cell repertoires in COVID-19. Here immunoSEQ multiplex PCR was the method, and the copy in TCRdb shows in-frame clones only, minus some. The sample yields around 280,000 clones, 75% to 90% seen once. The sample consisted of peripheral blood. Receptor source: a woman younger than 45 who had recovered from COVID-19.

The rearrangement joins TRBV3-1 (or the pseudogene TRBV3-2) to TRBJ2-7; D is uncertain. V lost 2 bases and J 2 bases, leaving 7 bases between the germline ends. This CDR3 is built from 13 residues. Germline CDR1 LGHDT, CDR2 YNNKEL (reference sequence). The CDR3 DNA follows: TGTGCCAGCAGCCAACTCTCCGCCTACGAGCAGTACTTC. It yields the protein CASSQLSAYEQYF.

The CDR3 region has the DNA TGTGCCAGCGGAGAACAGGGGGCTGGCGGGCAGCCCCAGCATTTT. Translating it yields CASGEQGAGGQPQHF. V and J are TRBV6-5 and TRBJ1-5, with TRBD1 matching over 9 bases. CDR3 length equals 15 residues. The germline CDR1 and CDR2 sequences are MNHEY and SVGAGI. V lost 8 bases to trimming and J lost 7 bases; unmatched junction nucleotides: 12.

The chain couples TRBV30 to TRBJ1-5; tentative D call: TRBD1 (5 bases). Germline assignment: CDR1 GTSNPN and CDR2 SVGIG (reference sequence). V was clipped by 2 bases and J by 5 bases, with 10 bases between them. The CDR3 spans 13 residues. The DNA for the CDR3 is TGTGCCTGGAGTCTTACAGGTTATCAGCCCCAGCATTTT. Translating it yields CAWSLTGYQPQHF.

The chain combines TRBV14 with TRBJ2-5; 8 bases match TRBD1. Germline V CDR1 and CDR2: SGHDN, FVKESK. V was pared by 4 bases and J by 5 bases, with 12 bases of the junction left unmatched. This CDR3 is 16 amino acids long. The CDR3 sequence is CASSRIKPRGLETQYF. CDR3 bases: TGTGCCAGCAGCCGGATTAAACCCAGGGGGCTCGAGACCCAGTACTTC.

The chain has TRBV7-3 and TRBJ2-5, with D possibly TRBD1 on 6 matching bases. The CDR3 covers 13 residues. V was pared by 1 base and J by 6 bases, with 9 bases between. In germline, CDR1 is SGHTA, CDR2 FQGTGA. This chain's CDR3 is CASSLSQGKTQYF. The CDR3 nucleotides read TGTGCCAGCAGCTTAAGTCAGGGGAAGACCCAGTACTTC.

CDR3 sequence reads: CASSSTSGIRYEQYF. CDR3 nucleotide sequence: TGTGCCAGCAGTTCGACTAGCGGGATCCGCTACGAGCAGTACTTC. The chain carries TRBV6-2 or TRBV6-3 and TRBJ2-7; 11 positions match TRBD2. The CDR3 is 15 amino acids. Germline assignment: CDR1 MNHEY and CDR2 SVGEGT. V shed 4 bases and J 3 bases; nucleotides not matched to a gene: 5.

This rearrangement joins TRBV6-5 to TRBJ2-1, with TRBD1 matching over 9 bases. CDR3 length: 15 residues. Germline V CDR1 and CDR2: MNHEY, SVGAGI. Trimming took 4 bases from V and 5 from J; bases not matched to a gene: 6. The CDR3 sequence is CASSSGQGAHNEQFF. The DNA for the CDR3 is TGTGCCAGCAGTTCGGGACAGGGCGCGCACAATGAGCAGTTCTTC.

The chain is built from TRBV18 and TRBJ2-5, with 14 positions matching TRBD2. From germline, CDR1 is KGHSH and CDR2 LQKENI. CDR3 size: 16 residues. Losses at the gene ends were 2 bases for V and 2 bases for J; bases not matched to a gene: 1. CDR3 sequence (DNA): TGTGCCAGCTCACCAGGGACTAGCGGGGGACAAGAGACCCAGTACTTC. Its translation is CASSPGTSGGQETQYF.

Regarding this clone: Other DNA sequences within the sample encode an identical CDR3. V and J are TRBV3-1 (or the pseudogene TRBV3-2) and TRBJ2-1; 8 bases are a match to TRBD2. V dropped 3 bases and J dropped 0; count of bases not matched to a gene: 4. The CDR3 loop spans 16 amino acids. The germline V gene encodes CDR1 LGHDT and CDR2 YNNKEL (reference sequence). CDR3 DNA: TGTGCCAGCAGCCAGGGGACTAGAAGCTCCTACAATGAGCAGTTCTTC. It encodes CASSQGTRSSYNEQFF.

The rearrangement joins TRBV28 to TRBJ2-7; D gene uncertain. CDR1 and CDR2 (germline): MDHEN, SYDVKM. The ends were cut back, 5 bases at V and 6 bases at J, with 23 bases in the middle. This CDR3 region has 16 residues. This CDR3 reads CASSPPSSVLRCEQYF. CDR3 in DNA: TGTGCCAGCAGTCCCCCATCATCGGTACTCAGGTGCGAGCAGTACTTC.

This chain uses TRBV28 with TRBJ2-7; the match to TRBD1 covers 10 bases. The CDR3 has 15 residues. The V gene's germline CDR1 is MDHEN and CDR2 SYDVKM. The V gene end was trimmed by 5 bases and the J gene end by 4 bases; junction bases not matched to a gene: 8. This CDR3 reads CASSPMTGGTYEQYF. The DNA for the CDR3 is TGTGCCAGCAGTCCAATGACAGGGGGCACTTACGAGCAGTACTTC.

The chain recombines TRBV11-2 with TRBJ1-5; D unclear. Germline V gene lookup returns CDR1 SGHAT and CDR2 FQNNGV. The ends were cut back, 1 base at V and 11 bases at J, with 12 bases in the middle. The CDR3 is 13 residues long. CDR3 sequence: CASSLVPHGAQHF. The CDR3 DNA follows: TGTGCCAGCAGCTTAGTCCCCCACGGAGCCCAGCATTTT.

This clone was observed once. CDR3 in amino acids: CASSLGTARGSYGYTF. As DNA, the CDR3 is TGTGCCAGCAGCTTAGGAACCGCAAGGGGCTCCTATGGCTACACCTTC. V usage is TRBV13 and J usage is TRBJ1-2; tentatively, D is TRBD1 (5 bases). Germline CDR1 reads PRHDT; CDR2 reads FYEKMQ (reference sequence). CDR3 length equals 16 residues. Trimming took off 0 bases at V and 4 bases at J, with 15 bases between the two ends.

V usage is TRBV24-1 and J usage is TRBJ2-7; 9 positions match TRBD2. Unmatched junction bases numbered 4, after V lost 2 bases and J lost 3 bases. The CDR3 loop spans 15 amino acids. Germline loops: CDR1 KGHDR, CDR2 SFDVKD. The CDR3 loop reads CATSDSTSGLYEQYF. The CDR3 nucleotides are TGTGCCACCAGTGATTCCACTAGCGGGCTCTACGAGCAGTACTTC.

The chain joins TRBV15 to TRBJ1-3; D possibly corresponds to TRBD1 (5 bases). Deletions cut 0 bases from V and 2 bases from J, with 8 bases between. This CDR3 region has 15 residues. From germline, CDR1 is LNHNV and CDR2 YYDKDF (reference sequence). CDR3: CATSRDREAGNTIYF. CDR3 coding DNA: TGTGCCACCAGCAGAGACAGGGAGGCTGGAAACACCATATATTTT.

The chain carries TRBV7-2 and TRBJ2-2, with 10 positions matching TRBD2. This CDR3 region has 15 residues. Germline CDR1 and CDR2: SGHTA and FQGNSA. Trimming at V came to 4 bases and at J to 7 bases, leaving 6 bases not matched to a gene. The CDR3, as DNA: TGTGCCAGCAGCTACCCTAGCGGGGGCATCGGGGAGCTGTTTTTT. It yields the protein CASSYPSGGIGELFF. The variable domain in full, with the rest retrieved from reference TRBV7-2 and TRBJ2-2, is GAGVSQSPSNKVTEKGKDVELRCDPISGHTALYWYRQSLGQGLEFLIYFQGNSAPDKSGLPSDRFSAERTGGSVSTLTIQRTQQEDSAVYLCASSYPSGGIGELFFGEGSRLTVL.

This clone was detected only a few times. The genes are TRBV18 and TRBJ2-7; 10 bases line up with TRBD2. The CDR3 sequence is 13 residues long. Per germline, CDR1 KGHSH and CDR2 LQKENI. V shed 6 bases and J 6 bases; nucleotides not matched to a gene: 5. CDR3 coding DNA: TGTGCCAGCTCTCAAAGCGGGGGGGTCGAGCAGTACTTC. This gives the protein CASSQSGGVEQYF.

The gene calls are TRBV27 and TRBJ1-1; D remains ambiguous. The CDR3 is 13 residues long. The germline V gene encodes CDR1 MNHEY and CDR2 SMNVEV (reference sequence). V was clipped by 4 bases and J by 6 bases, with 12 bases between them. In DNA form, the CDR3 reads TGTGCCAGCAGTTGGGGATGGAGGGCTGAAGCTTTCTTT. Protein product: CASSWGWRAEAFF.

The V gene is TRBV9, the J gene TRBJ2-1; D might be TRBD2 (6 bases). Trimming pared 0 bases from V and 5 bases from J, leaving 12 bases between. Germline values: CDR1 SGDLS, CDR2 YYNGEE. The CDR3 covers 15 residues. CDR3 coding DNA: TGTGCCAGCAGCGTAGTGGGGGACTTTAACAATGAGCAGTTCTTC. Its translation is CASSVVGDFNNEQFF.

V and J are TRBV19 and TRBJ1-2, with a possible D match to TRBD1 (6 bases). The CDR3 has 15 amino acids. V dropped 7 bases and J dropped 4 bases, with 19 bases sitting between them. The germline CDR1 and CDR2 sequences are LNHDA and SQIVND (reference sequence). CDR3 DNA: TGTGCCAGTACCTTGGGGGGGGCCCGGGTCTATGGCTACACCTTC. It codes for CASTLGGARVYGYTF. Variable domain in full (rest from reference TRBV19 and TRBJ1-2): DGGITQSPKYLFRKEGQNVTLSCEQNLNHDAMYWYRQDPGQGLRLIYYSQIVNDFQKGDIAEGYSVSREKKESFPLTVTSAQKNPTAFYLCASTLGGARVYGYTFGSGTRLTVV.

V and J are TRBV11-3 and TRBJ1-1, with D unclear. V was cut by 1 base and J by 4 bases, with 7 bases left in between. Germline CDR1 SGHNT, CDR2 YENEEA. CDR3 length equals 13 residues. CDR3 DNA: TGTGCCAGCAGCTTAGGGTCCGGCACTGAAGCTTTCTTT. It is translated as CASSLGSGTEAFF. Supplemented by reference TRBV11-3 and TRBJ1-1, the full variable domain reads EAGVVQSPRYKIIEKKQPVAFWCNPISGHNTLYWYLQNLGQGPELLIRYENEEAVDDSQLPKDRFSAERLKGVDSTLKIQPAELGDSAVYLCASSLGSGTEAFFGQGTRLTVV.

This chain links TRBV5-1 with TRBJ1-2, with D maybe TRBD1 (6 bases). Trimming removed 0 bases at V and 7 bases at J, with 13 bases between. CDR3 length: 14 residues. Germline V lookup: CDR1 SGHRS, CDR2 YFSETQ. CDR3 bases: TGCGCCAGCAGCTTGGTGGGGGCTGGTGGTGGCTACACCTTC. Its protein is CASSLVGAGGGYTF.

The CDR3 DNA reads as TGTGCCAGCTCACCCCCCGCCTCGCCGGGGAGCACAGATACGCAGTATTTT. Translated, it gives CASSPPASPGSTDTQYF. The chain carries TRBV18 and TRBJ2-3, with D perhaps TRBD2 (5 bases). The CDR3 loop spans 17 amino acids. Germline loops: CDR1 KGHSH, CDR2 LQKENI. Trimming removed 3 bases at V and 0 bases at J, with 16 bases between.

The chain carries TRBV7-2 and TRBJ2-3; 11 bases are shared with TRBD2. CDR3 size: 15 residues. V was clipped by 2 bases and J by 4 bases; unmatched bases: 2. Germline assignment: CDR1 SGHTA and CDR2 FQGNSA. CDR3 sequence (DNA): TGTGCCAGCAGCTTATTACTAGCGGGAGCAGATACGCAGTATTTT. This translates into CASSLLLAGADTQYF.

This chain connects TRBV6-5 to TRBJ2-1, with TRBD2 matching 8 bases. Germline V gives CDR1 MNHEY, CDR2 SVGAGI. The ends lost 10 bases at V and 10 bases at J; junction bases unmatched: 18. The CDR3 contains 15 residues. The CDR3 region is CATGRVLAATFEQFF. The CDR3 DNA reads as TGTGCCACCGGGAGGGTACTAGCGGCAACCTTCGAGCAGTTCTTC.

The chain is built from TRBV7-9 and TRBJ2-2, with TRBD1 as a possible D gene (6 bases). This CDR3 comprises 17 residues. The V and J ends lost 4 bases and 3 bases respectively, with 18 bases between them. Germline CDR1 and CDR2: SEHNR and FQNEAQ (reference sequence). CDR3 loop: CASSSRVSGVDTGELFF. CDR3 bases: TGTGCCAGCAGCTCCCGCGTATCAGGGGTCGACACCGGGGAGCTGTTTTTT.

This clone appeared a single time. The chain combines TRBV19 with TRBJ2-6; TRBD1 matches 8 bases. From germline, CDR1 is LNHDA and CDR2 SQIVND (reference sequence). The CDR3 spans 16 residues. Trimming cost V 9 bases and J 4 bases; bases outside gene matches: 11. This CDR3 is CASRTGKHSGANVLTF. In DNA form, the CDR3 reads TGTGCCAGCAGGACAGGGAAGCACTCCGGGGCCAACGTCCTGACTTTC.

The chain joins TRBV6-5 to TRBJ2-1; 7 bases are a match to TRBD2. Germline V gives CDR1 MNHEY, CDR2 SVGAGI. The trim removed 6 bases at V and 2 bases at J, leaving 7 bases unmatched. The CDR3 spans 15 residues. CDR3 DNA sequence: TGTGCCAGCAGCCCCCCAGCGGGGCCCTACAATGAGCAGTTCTTC. Amino acid sequence: CASSPPAGPYNEQFF.

This chain uses TRBV7-2 with TRBJ1-1; D is possibly TRBD1 (6 bases). Between the trimmed V and J ends, which lost 4 bases and 8 bases, there was a span of 20 bases. This CDR3 contains 15 residues. Per the germline V gene, CDR1 is SGHTA and CDR2 is FQGNSA. CDR3: CASSSLDRTPLEAFF. CDR3 sequence (DNA): TGTGCCAGCAGCTCCCTTGACAGGACGCCCTTAGAAGCTTTCTTT.

This clone occurred once. The gene calls are TRBV7-2 and TRBJ2-5; D might be TRBD1 (5 bases). V was trimmed by 1 base and J by 0 bases, leaving 15 bases between them. Germline CDR1 and CDR2: SGHTA and FQGNSA. The CDR3 runs to 17 residues. CDR3 region: CASSLGGAIEYQETQYF. The CDR3 bases are TGTGCCAGCAGCTTAGGTGGGGCCATCGAGTACCAAGAGACCCAGTACTTC.